What follows are 29 T cell receptor beta chains derived from one specimen sequenced in a study of cytotoxic CD8 clonotypes in ibrutinib-treated CLL (TCRdb year 2021). In the paper's terms, the time point label means: approximately 2 years on ibrutinib. Preparation of the library involved the immunoSEQ multiplex PCR assay. TCRdb re-hosts the immuneACCESS table, in-frame sequences only. Its copies lack some clones; in the studies checked, an unresolved V gene accounts for under half of them, and the cause for the rest is not known. This sample gives 140,000 to 150,000 clones in total; around 76% of them show up just once. Clones ranked in the top ten supply 4.5% to 6.5% of the sample. The input for sequencing was PBMCs, taken after 24 months of ibrutinib treatment. The receptor set was obtained from a human donor with chronic lymphocytic leukemia.

This clone was picked up one time. V and J are TRBV5-4 and TRBJ2-3, with 7 bases identical to TRBD1. The ends lost 0 bases at V and 4 bases at J; junction bases unmatched: 2. This CDR3 has 14 amino acids. CDR1 and CDR2 from the germline V gene are SGHNT and YYREEE (reference sequence). The CDR3 sequence is CASSLGQGPDTQYF. In nucleotides, the CDR3 is TGTGCCAGCAGCTTGGGACAGGGCCCAGATACGCAGTATTTT.

The V call is TRBV19, the J call TRBJ2-1; D is perhaps TRBD2 (6 bases). The CDR3 is 15 amino acids. Germline V gene lookup returns CDR1 LNHDA and CDR2 SQIVND (reference sequence). The V and J ends lost 3 bases and 5 bases respectively, with 14 bases between them. The CDR3 bases are TGTGCCAGTAGTATTGGGCTAGCGCCCAACAATGAGCAGTTCTTC. Translating gives CASSIGLAPNNEQFF.

The chain recombines TRBV7-2 with TRBJ1-1; TRBD1 matches 7 bases. Germline lookup yields CDR1 SGHTA and CDR2 FQGNSA. Losses at the gene ends were 5 bases for V and 1 base for J; bases not matched to a gene: 1. This CDR3 is built from 13 residues. This chain's CDR3 is CASSQGENTEAFF. The DNA of the CDR3 is TGTGCCAGCAGCCAGGGGGAGAACACTGAAGCTTTCTTT.

This chain joins TRBV2 and TRBJ1-1, with a possible D match to TRBD1 (5 bases). This CDR3 contains 13 residues. V was cut by 5 bases and J by 7 bases, with 14 bases left in between. The germline gives CDR1 SNHLY, CDR2 FYNNEI. The CDR3 DNA sequence: TGTGCCAGCAGTTTGCAGGGTGAGGGTGAAGCTTTCTTT. Encoded protein: CASSLQGEGEAFF.

CDR3 region: CASSFAHSYEKLFF. In DNA form, the CDR3 reads TGTGCCAGCAGTTTTGCCCACAGCTATGAAAAACTGTTTTTT. This chain uses TRBV28 with TRBJ1-4; D gene unclear. Germline V lookup: CDR1 MDHEN, CDR2 SYDVKM. V was clipped by 3 bases and J by 6 bases, with 11 bases between them. The CDR3 runs 14 residues. The whole variable domain, remainder taken from reference TRBV28 and TRBJ1-4, is DVKVTQSSRYLVKRTGEKVFLECVQDMDHENMFWYRQDPGLGLRLIYFSYDVKMKEKGDIPEGYSVSREKKERFSLILESASTNQTSMYLCASSFAHSYEKLFFGSGTQLSVL.

Comment on this clone: Sequence at one end of the junction differs from germline and may be a read error. J is TRBJ2-7 and V is TRBV7-2; TRBD2 agrees at 7 bases. Germline V gives CDR1 SGHTA, CDR2 FQGNSA. The CDR3 is 10 amino acids. The CDR3 DNA reads TGTGCCAGCAGCCGCGAAGGGAGGGCCTTC. Its protein is CASSREGRAF. The full variable domain, completed using reference TRBV7-2 and TRBJ2-7, is GAGVSQSPSNKVTEKGKDVELRCDPISGHTALYWYRQSLGQGLEFLIYFQGNSAPDKSGLPSDRFSAERTGGSVSTLTIQRTQQEDSAVYLCASSREGRAFGPGTRLTVT.

The chain links TRBV28 to TRBJ2-7; TRBD1 aligns across 12 bases. The CDR3 runs to 15 residues. CDR1 MDHEN and CDR2 SYDVKM come from the germline V gene. With 8 bases clipped from V and 4 bases from J, the junction kept 9 bases outside the gene matches. The CDR3 coding sequence is TGTGCCAGCCGTAAGGGGACAGGGGGCTTGTACGAGCAGTACTTC. Translation: CASRKGTGGLYEQYF.

This clone was recorded only once. The chain carries TRBV11-1 and TRBJ1-1; no clear D. V was pared by 0 bases and J by 1 base, with 3 bases between. Germline V gene lookup returns CDR1 SGHAT and CDR2 FQDESV (reference sequence). The length of the CDR3 is 13 residues. The CDR3 reads CASSLAGNTEAFF. The CDR3 DNA is TGTGCCAGCAGCTTAGCCGGGAACACTGAAGCTTTCTTT.

The CDR3 DNA sequence: TGTGCCAGCAGCCAAGATTTGGGACAGGGGGCAGAAGCTTTCTTT. Translation: CASSQDLGQGAEAFF. The rearrangement joins TRBV4-2 to TRBJ1-1; 12 positions match TRBD1. The CDR3 has 15 residues. CDR1 is LGHNA and CDR2 is YNFKEQ in the germline V gene. After removal of 0 bases from V and 8 bases from J, the junction contained 4 bases not matched to a gene.

This clone was picked up a small number of times. This chain joins TRBV7-2 and TRBJ1-3; no clear D. The V end was cut by 6 bases, the J end by 0 bases, with 6 bases between. The V gene's germline CDR1 is SGHTA and CDR2 FQGNSA. The CDR3 length is 13 residues. The CDR3 DNA sequence: TGTGCCAGCAGTGTCTTCTCTGGAAACACCATATATTTT. Its translation is CASSVFSGNTIYF. Full variable domain (missing parts from reference TRBV7-2 and TRBJ1-3): GAGVSQSPSNKVTEKGKDVELRCDPISGHTALYWYRQSLGQGLEFLIYFQGNSAPDKSGLPSDRFSAERTGGSVSTLTIQRTQQEDSAVYLCASSVFSGNTIYFGEGSWLTVV.

The V and J genes are TRBV11-2 and TRBJ2-7; tentative D call: TRBD2 (5 bases). V was shortened by 1 base and J by 5 bases, with 12 bases between the two germline ends. Germline CDR1 reads SGHAT; CDR2 reads FQNNGV. The CDR3 spans 14 residues. CDR3 in amino acids: CASSLGTLVDEQYF. Here the CDR3 DNA reads TGTGCCAGCAGCTTAGGGACTCTTGTGGACGAGCAGTACTTC.

The chain is built from TRBV6-5 and TRBJ1-2, with 7 bases aligning to TRBD1. The junction had 11 bases not matched to a gene; V was cut back by 7 bases and J by 3 bases. The CDR3 covers 15 residues. Looked up from germline, CDR1 is MNHEY and CDR2 is SVGAGI. CDR3 DNA sequence: TGTGCCAGCACGAGAGGCTGGGACAGACACTATGGCTACACCTTC. Amino acid sequence: CASTRGWDRHYGYTF.

J is TRBJ1-5 and V is TRBV19, with 8 bases that match TRBD1. The ends lost 5 bases at V and 5 bases at J; junction bases unmatched: 2. CDR1 is LNHDA and CDR2 is SQIVND in the germline V gene (reference sequence). The CDR3 is 13 amino acids. The CDR3 here is CASSGTGYQPQHF. The CDR3 nucleotides are TGTGCCAGTAGTGGGACAGGCTATCAGCCCCAGCATTTT.

The sample holds one count of this clone. The sample carries other DNA sequences with the same CDR3. This chain uses TRBV28 with TRBJ1-2; no clear D gene. In germline, CDR1 is MDHEN, CDR2 SYDVKM. V was trimmed by 2 bases and J by 2 bases, leaving 6 bases between them. The CDR3 is made up of 13 amino acids. The CDR3 sequence is CASSLGQNYGYTF. Written as DNA, the CDR3 is TGTGCCAGCAGTTTAGGTCAGAACTATGGCTACACCTTC.

The J gene is TRBJ1-5, the V gene TRBV7-6; D is unclear. CDR1 is SGHVS, CDR2 FNYEAQ, per germline. The V gene lost 5 bases and the J gene lost 8 bases, with 16 bases spanning the gap. This CDR3 spans 14 amino acids. The CDR3 reads CASSIGPRVEPQHF. In DNA form, the CDR3 reads TGTGCCAGCAGCATCGGGCCGAGGGTTGAGCCCCAGCATTTT. Full variable domain (missing parts from reference TRBV7-6 and TRBJ1-5): GAGVSQSPRYKVTKRGQDVALRCDPISGHVSLYWYRQALGQGPEFLTYFNYEAQQDKSGLPNDRFSAERPEGSISTLTIQRTEQRDSAMYRCASSIGPRVEPQHFGDGTRLSIL.

The chain has TRBV18 and TRBJ1-1; unclear D gene. CDR1 KGHSH and CDR2 LQKENI come from the germline V gene. CDR3 length: 15 amino acids. Trimming took off 1 base at V and 8 bases at J, with 17 bases between the two ends. CDR3 bases: TGTGCCAGCTCACCACAGGACGGAGTGGATAACGAAGCTTTCTTT. As protein: CASSPQDGVDNEAFF.

V is TRBV9 and J is TRBJ1-4, with D possibly TRBD1 on 6 matching bases. The ends were cut back, 2 bases at V and 7 bases at J, with 12 bases in the middle. The CDR3 has 14 amino acids. Germline loops: CDR1 SGDLS, CDR2 YYNGEE. The CDR3 here is CASSVPGVGEKLFF. CDR3 DNA sequence: TGTGCCAGCAGCGTTCCAGGGGTGGGTGAAAAACTGTTTTTT.

This chain connects TRBV30 to TRBJ1-6, with D unresolved. Germline CDR1 reads GTSNPN; CDR2 reads SVGIG (reference sequence). CDR3 length: 13 residues. Trimming took 0 bases from V and 8 from J, leaving 8 bases between them. The CDR3 sequence is CAWSVAFHSPLHF. The CDR3 nucleotides read TGTGCCTGGAGTGTCGCTTTCCATTCACCCCTCCACTTT.

V and J are TRBV11-3 and TRBJ2-2; TRBD2 matches at 10 bases. Trimming took 5 bases from V and 6 from J; bases not matched to a gene: 3. CDR3 length equals 14 residues. Germline V gene lookup returns CDR1 SGHNT and CDR2 YENEEA. The CDR3 is CASSLAGVAGELFF. The CDR3 nucleotides are TGTGCCAGCAGCCTAGCGGGAGTGGCCGGGGAGCTGTTTTTT.

This rearrangement joins TRBV28 to TRBJ1-2; D is perhaps TRBD1 (5 bases). The V gene lost 2 bases and the J gene lost 4 bases, with 11 bases spanning the gap. This CDR3 contains 14 residues. Germline CDR1 MDHEN, CDR2 SYDVKM. In DNA, the CDR3 is TGTGCCAGCAGTTTAGGGGGTGGCGGCTATGGCTACACCTTC. Protein sequence: CASSLGGGGYGYTF.

At least ten counts were recorded for this clone. The chain couples TRBV6-5 to TRBJ1-4, with D perhaps TRBD1 (5 bases). Trimming left V 6 bases short and J 8 bases short, with 10 bases between. This CDR3 contains 12 residues. Per germline, CDR1 MNHEY and CDR2 SVGAGI. The CDR3 here is CASSQRGEKLFF. The CDR3 coding sequence is TGTGCCAGCAGCCAGAGGGGAGAAAAACTGTTTTTT.

This chain joins TRBV11-3 and TRBJ1-1; D ambiguous. The CDR3 loop spans 14 amino acids. Germline-derived CDR1 and CDR2 are SGHNT and YENEEA. The ends were cut back, 1 base at V and 3 bases at J, with 9 bases in the middle. CDR3 nucleotides: TGTGCCAGCAGCTTAGGTGGTGGAGACACTGAAGCTTTCTTT. Protein product: CASSLGGGDTEAFF.

This clone has just one count. The genes are TRBV7-9 and TRBJ2-7; 7 bases are shared with TRBD2. The CDR3 is made up of 15 amino acids. V dropped 0 bases and J dropped 2; count of bases not matched to a gene: 4. Per germline, CDR1 SEHNR and CDR2 FQNEAQ (reference sequence). CDR3 in amino acids: CASSLAMAGAYEQYF. The CDR3 DNA reads as TGTGCCAGCAGCTTAGCTATGGCGGGGGCCTACGAGCAGTACTTC.

The gene calls are TRBV5-1 and TRBJ2-3, with D perhaps TRBD1 (6 bases). The CDR3 is made up of 16 amino acids. Germline CDR1 is SGHRS and CDR2 is YFSETQ. The V and J ends lost 4 bases and 0 bases respectively, with 15 bases between them. DNA of the CDR3: TGCGCCAGCAGCCCGTTGACAGGCCCTAGCACAGATACGCAGTATTTT. As protein: CASSPLTGPSTDTQYF.

The J gene is TRBJ2-3, the V gene TRBV28; TRBD1 aligns across 8 bases. Germline lookup yields CDR1 MDHEN and CDR2 SYDVKM. With V trimmed by 6 bases and J by 5 bases, 13 bases remained unmatched. CDR3 length equals 16 residues. Written as DNA, the CDR3 is TGTGCCAGCAGCCCGACTCCCAGGGGGCCGGGAGATACGCAGTATTTT. Translation gives CASSPTPRGPGDTQYF. The complete variable domain, with remaining parts taken from reference TRBV28 and TRBJ2-3, reads DVKVTQSSRYLVKRTGEKVFLECVQDMDHENMFWYRQDPGLGLRLIYFSYDVKMKEKGDIPEGYSVSREKKERFSLILESASTNQTSMYLCASSPTPRGPGDTQYFGPGTRLTVL.

V is TRBV9 and J is TRBJ2-4; 11 nucleotides match TRBD1. J gave up 8 bases and V 3 bases, and 4 bases lay outside the gene matches. The CDR3 extends over 14 amino acids. Germline assignment: CDR1 SGDLS and CDR2 YYNGEE. The CDR3 here is CASSDRDRGDIQYF. CDR3 sequence (DNA): TGTGCCAGCAGCGACCGGGACAGGGGGGACATTCAGTACTTC.

This chain links TRBV28 with TRBJ2-1, with D possibly matching TRBD1 (6 bases). The CDR3 has 13 amino acids. Germline-derived CDR1 and CDR2 are MDHEN and SYDVKM. Trimming removed 7 bases at V and 12 bases at J, with 19 bases between. The CDR3 coding sequence is TGTGCCAGCAACACTCCTAGGGGACACGGGCAGTTCTTC. It encodes CASNTPRGHGQFF.

This clone was counted once. V and J are TRBV7-9 and TRBJ2-7; 9 bases fit TRBD2. CDR3 length: 15 amino acids. Germline CDR1 and CDR2: SEHNR and FQNEAQ (reference sequence). J lost 7 bases, V lost 1 base, and 8 bases had no gene match. The CDR3 here is CASSLGLAGVWEQYF. CDR3 in DNA: TGTGCCAGCAGCTTAGGGTTAGCGGGAGTGTGGGAGCAGTACTTC. Full variable domain (outside the CDR3, taken from reference TRBV7-9 and TRBJ2-7): DTGVSQNPRHKITKRGQNVTFRCDPISEHNRLYWYRQTLGQGPEFLTYFQNEAQLEKSRLLSDRFSAERPKGSFSTLEIQRTEQGDSAMYLCASSLGLAGVWEQYFGPGTRLTVT.

The chain links TRBV4-3 to TRBJ2-2; D might be TRBD2 (6 bases). Trimming left V 1 base short and J 3 bases short, with 15 bases between. This CDR3 spans 17 amino acids. Germline CDR1 reads LGHNA; CDR2 reads YSLEER. The CDR3 spells CASSQGWQEGYTGELFF. The CDR3 DNA is TGCGCCAGCAGCCAAGGGTGGCAGGAGGGCTACACCGGGGAGCTGTTTTTT.